What follows are 2 T cell receptor beta chains derived from one specimen sequenced in a study of OX40 agonist ivuxolimab in advanced cancers. Generated by immunoSEQ multiplex PCR, the TCRdb table keeps only in-frame clones and is missing some. The sample lists around 76,000 clones, around 87% occurring once. The specimen comprised CD4+ or CD8+ T cells sorted from blood, sampled in a trial of the OX40 agonist ivuxolimab. The receptors stem from an adult with an advanced solid tumor such as melanoma, head and neck, liver or kidney cancer.

The genes are TRBV11-2 and TRBJ1-5; the D gene is possibly TRBD1 (6 bases). The CDR3 is 15 residues long. Germline V gives CDR1 SGHAT, CDR2 FQNNGV. V gave up 0 bases and J gave up 4 bases, with 10 bases separating them. Written as DNA, the CDR3 is TGTGCCAGCAGCTTAGAGGGACATCGGAATCAGCCCCAGCATTTT. This sequence encodes CASSLEGHRNQPQHF. Variable domain in full (rest from reference TRBV11-2 and TRBJ1-5): EAGVAQSPRYKIIEKRQSVAFWCNPISGHATLYWYQQILGQGPKLLIQFQNNGVVDDSQLPKDRFSAERLKGVDSTLKIQPAKLEDSAVYLCASSLEGHRNQPQHFGDGTRLSIL.

This chain joins TRBV5-1 and TRBJ2-1; D is possibly TRBD1 (5 bases). CDR1 and CDR2 from the germline V gene are SGHRS and YFSETQ. The V end lost 1 base, the J end lost 0 bases, and 8 bases lay between the germline ends. The CDR3 totals 15 residues. This chain's CDR3 is CASSLRGDSYNEQFF. The CDR3 region has the DNA TGCGCCAGCAGCTTGAGGGGTGACTCCTACAATGAGCAGTTCTTC.